This TCR beta chain appears in the sequencing data of a study of OX40 agonist ivuxolimab in advanced cancers. Study information: Patients receiving dose escalation had hepatocellular carcinoma, melanoma, renal cell or head and neck cancer.

As regards this clone: Its specificity is unknown.

The CDR3 length is 15 residues. The V segment lost 6 bases and the J segment 9 bases; nucleotides outside the gene matches: 13. The germline V gene has CDR1 SQVTM and CDR2 ANQGSEA. Findings and caveats of the study: Patients who responded partially at 0.1-3.0 mg/kg showed clonal expansion ranking among the lowest.

Using immunoSEQ multiplex PCR, the repertoire was profiled, and TCRdb retains in-frame clones only, with some absent. This repertoire shows about 66,000 clones, roughly 81% found once; its top ten account for around 5%. The receptor comes from an adult with an advanced solid tumor such as melanoma, head and neck, liver or kidney cancer. The sequencing here drew on CD4+ or CD8+ T cells sorted from blood, taken in a trial of the OX40 agonist ivuxolimab. The rearrangement uses TRBV29-1 and TRBJ2-7; the match to TRBD2 covers 14 bases. The CDR3 loop reads CSVVPGLAGDFGQYF. CDR3 DNA sequence: TGCAGCGTGGTACCGGGACTAGCGGGAGACTTTGGGCAGTACTTC.